This paragraph covers one T cell receptor (beta chain) sequence. The data are from a study of blood T cell repertoires in COVID-19. Germline trimming cut 5 bases from V and 8 bases from J; bases unmatched to any gene: 8. Germline lookup yields CDR1 SEHNR and CDR2 FQNEAQ (reference sequence). CDR3 length equals 13 residues. Here immunoSEQ multiplex PCR was the method, and the copy in TCRdb shows in-frame clones only, minus some. This sample has roughly 29,000 clones; 85% to 95% occur once, and the top ten carry around 0.83%. Sequencing input: peripheral blood. The gene calls are TRBV7-9 and TRBJ1-2; TRBD1 matches 7 bases. The sequence was collected from an older woman with COVID-19, enrolled during active disease. CDR3 region: CASSGRTGFGYTF. Written as DNA, the CDR3 is TGTGCCAGCAGCGGCCGGACAGGCTTCGGCTACACCTTC.